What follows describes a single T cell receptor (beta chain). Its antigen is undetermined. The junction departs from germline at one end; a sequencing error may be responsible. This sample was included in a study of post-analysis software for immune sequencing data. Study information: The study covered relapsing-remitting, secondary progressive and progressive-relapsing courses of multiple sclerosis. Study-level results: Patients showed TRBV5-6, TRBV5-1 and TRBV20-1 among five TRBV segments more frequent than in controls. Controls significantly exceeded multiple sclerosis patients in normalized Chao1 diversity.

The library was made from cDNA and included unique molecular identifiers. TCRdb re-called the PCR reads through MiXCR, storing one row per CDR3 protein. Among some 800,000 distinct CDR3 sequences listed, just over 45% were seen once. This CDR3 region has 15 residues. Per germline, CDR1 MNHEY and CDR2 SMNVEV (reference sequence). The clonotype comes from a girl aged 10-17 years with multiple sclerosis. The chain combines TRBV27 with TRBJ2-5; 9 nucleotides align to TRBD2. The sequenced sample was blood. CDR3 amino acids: CASSFGVAGAREQYF. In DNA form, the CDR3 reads TGTGCTAGCAGTTTTGGGGTAGCGGGAGCGAGGGAGCAGTACTTC.